This TCR beta chain was found in a study of blood T cell repertoires in COVID-19. Study-wide context: The United States, Italy and Spain supplied acute and convalescent COVID-19 samples. The cDNA or gDNA used as material had been derived from T cells, B-cell-depleted T cells, or PBMCs.

J was trimmed by 6 bases and V by 3 bases; bases with no gene match: 5. Germline CDR1 is MNHNS and CDR2 is SASEGT. The CDR3 loop spans 13 amino acids. Methods used by the authors: Reference gene primers were amplified, and this amplification served to estimate nucleated cell counts. Method: immunoSEQ multiplex PCR; TCRdb's copy keeps in-frame clones and lacks some. The D gene and trimming were derived from the DNA, and the V and J assignments and clone size from that table. This table has about 120,000 clones, roughly 90% appearing once. The material sequenced was peripheral blood. The source is a human donor in a cohort sampled during active COVID-19. V gene TRBV6-1 combines with J gene TRBJ2-7, with 7 bases identical to TRBD2. This chain's CDR3 is CASSDPGEGEQYF. The CDR3 nucleotides read TGTGCCAGCAGTGATCCGGGGGAGGGCGAGCAGTACTTC.